The source of this T cell receptor beta chain is a study of spatial heterogeneity in lung cancer. As for the study in general: A consistent excess of beta-chain over alpha-chain sequences was detected. Each unique TCR and UMI combination was seen more than ten times on average in raw reads. Study results and caveats: Mutation tallies in tumors tracked expanded intratumoral alpha and beta TCR counts.

The time point: sample taken at primary tumor resection. Samples were obtained from some 70 donors, all untreated early-stage non-small cell lung cancer patients. Without sorting, whole RNA was sequenced from tumor, nontumor lung or frozen PBMC. One entry per CDR3 protein, called by TCRdb with MiXCR from the 5' RACE reads. The sample records some 10,000 distinct CDR3 sequences, 5.5% to 7.5% being singletons. CDR1 and CDR2 (germline): KGHDR, SFDVKD. The V and J ends lost 4 bases and 14 bases, in that order; junction bases with no gene match: 6. The CDR3 covers 12 residues. This clonotype was counted ten times or more. Its antigen remains unidentified. This beta chain is a stray read from a library made for alpha chains; its abundance is not meaningful.

The sample in question was lung tumor tissue, obtained at surgery. The rearrangement uses TRBV24-1 and TRBJ2-1, with 8 bases identical to TRBD2. The TCR sequence derives from a male donor with early-stage non-small cell lung cancer. The CDR3 nucleotides read TGTGCCACCAGTGACCTCACCGGGAGGGAGTTCTTC. It encodes CATSDLTGREFF.